Only a few counts were recorded for the clone carrying this T cell receptor (beta chain). Its matching antigen is unknown. After isolation, RNA underwent reverse transcription to generate cDNA as the sequencing template. Using immunoSEQ multiplex PCR, the repertoire was profiled, and TCRdb retains in-frame clones only, with some absent. Found here are over 70,000 clones, approximately 72% of them singletons; the top ten hold about a quarter. The source of the sample is a study of CD8+ T cells in alopecia areata. Notes on the study in general: A large proportion of expanded lesional clones were detected persisting in scalp and blood during tofacitinib.

Noted treatment: oral pan-JAK inhibitor, 5-10 mg twice daily. Trimming took 5 bases from V and 6 from J; bases not matched to a gene: 9. Per the germline V gene, CDR1 is SGHTA and CDR2 is FQGTGA. The CDR3 contains 15 residues. The sequence derives from a human donor with alopecia areata. This sequence joins TRBV7-3 and TRBJ2-1, with 8 bases matching TRBD2. Sequenced material: CD8+ T cells sorted from blood, taken at week 24, from a patient treated with tofacitinib. The CDR3 DNA is TGTGCCAGCAGCCTGGCGATAGCGGGATTCAATGAGCAGTTCTTC. Translating gives CASSLAIAGFNEQFF.